This TCR beta chain is drawn from a study of control samples from healthy donors and cancer patients. The CDR3 loop spans 12 amino acids. V lost 3 bases to trimming and J lost 10 bases, with 12 bases between them. Germline lookup yields CDR1 MDHEN and CDR2 SYDVKM. Assay: immunoSEQ multiplex PCR; the TCRdb copy retains only in-frame clones and omits some. The sample includes roughly 450,000 clones, about nine tenths of them seen just once. J is TRBJ1-2 and V is TRBV28; tentatively, D is TRBD1 (5 bases). This clonotype was obtained from a middle-aged man with head and neck cancer. The specimen sequenced was PBMCs. The CDR3 sequence: CASSLGTNVYTF. The CDR3 DNA reads as TGTGCCAGCAGTTTGGGGACTAACGTCTACACCTTC.